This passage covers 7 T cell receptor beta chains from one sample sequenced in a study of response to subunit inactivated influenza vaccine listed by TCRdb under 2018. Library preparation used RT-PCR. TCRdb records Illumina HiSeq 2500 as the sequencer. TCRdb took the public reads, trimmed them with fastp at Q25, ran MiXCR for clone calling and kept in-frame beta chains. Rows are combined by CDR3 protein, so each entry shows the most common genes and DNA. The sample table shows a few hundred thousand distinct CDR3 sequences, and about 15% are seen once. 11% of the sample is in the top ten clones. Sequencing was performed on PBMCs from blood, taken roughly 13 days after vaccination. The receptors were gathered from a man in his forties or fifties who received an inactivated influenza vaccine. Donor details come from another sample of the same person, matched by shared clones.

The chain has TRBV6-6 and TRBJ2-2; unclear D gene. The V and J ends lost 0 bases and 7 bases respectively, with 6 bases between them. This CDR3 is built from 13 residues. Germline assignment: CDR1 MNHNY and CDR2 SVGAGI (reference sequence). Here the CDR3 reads CASSYSGIGELFF. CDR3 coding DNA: TGTGCCAGCAGTTACTCGGGGATCGGGGAGCTGTTTTTT.

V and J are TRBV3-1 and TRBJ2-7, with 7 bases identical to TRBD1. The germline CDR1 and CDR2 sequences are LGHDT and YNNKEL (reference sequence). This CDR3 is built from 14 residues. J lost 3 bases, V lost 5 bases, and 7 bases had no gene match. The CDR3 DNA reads TGTGCCAGCAGCAGTCGGGACAGACTCTACGAGCAGTACTTC. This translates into CASSSRDRLYEQYF.

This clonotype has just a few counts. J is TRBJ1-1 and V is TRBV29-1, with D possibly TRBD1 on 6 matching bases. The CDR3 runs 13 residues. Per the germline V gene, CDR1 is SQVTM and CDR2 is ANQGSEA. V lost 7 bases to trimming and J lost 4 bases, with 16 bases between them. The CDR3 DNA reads TGCAGCGCTGATCGGGGGGCTAGCACTGAAGCTTTCTTT. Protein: CSADRGASTEAFF.

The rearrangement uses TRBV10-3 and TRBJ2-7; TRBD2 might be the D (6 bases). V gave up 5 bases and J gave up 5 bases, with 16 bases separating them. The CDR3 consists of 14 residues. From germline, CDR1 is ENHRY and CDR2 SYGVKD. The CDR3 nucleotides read TGTGCCATCAGTTCACGGGGGTCAAGCAACGAGCAGTACTTC. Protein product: CAISSRGSSNEQYF.

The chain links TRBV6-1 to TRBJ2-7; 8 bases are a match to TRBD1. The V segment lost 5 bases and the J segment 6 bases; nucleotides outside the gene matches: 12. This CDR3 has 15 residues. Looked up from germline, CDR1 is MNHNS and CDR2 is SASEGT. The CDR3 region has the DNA TGTGCCAGCAGTCCCTTGGTGCAGGGGGCGGTCGAGCAGTACTTC. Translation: CASSPLVQGAVEQYF.

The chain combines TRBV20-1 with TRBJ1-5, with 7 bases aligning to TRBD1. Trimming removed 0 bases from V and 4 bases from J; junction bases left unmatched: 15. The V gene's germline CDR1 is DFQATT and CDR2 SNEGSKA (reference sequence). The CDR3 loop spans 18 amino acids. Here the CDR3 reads CSARDRDWGTVANQPQHF. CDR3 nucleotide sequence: TGCAGTGCTAGAGACCGAGACTGGGGGACAGTGGCAAATCAGCCCCAGCATTTT.

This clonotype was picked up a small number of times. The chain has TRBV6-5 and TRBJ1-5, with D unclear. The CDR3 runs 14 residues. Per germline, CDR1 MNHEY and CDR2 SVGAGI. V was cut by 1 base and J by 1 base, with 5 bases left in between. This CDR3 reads CASSYLASNQPQHF. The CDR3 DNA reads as TGTGCCAGCAGTTACTTGGCCAGCAATCAGCCCCAGCATTTT.